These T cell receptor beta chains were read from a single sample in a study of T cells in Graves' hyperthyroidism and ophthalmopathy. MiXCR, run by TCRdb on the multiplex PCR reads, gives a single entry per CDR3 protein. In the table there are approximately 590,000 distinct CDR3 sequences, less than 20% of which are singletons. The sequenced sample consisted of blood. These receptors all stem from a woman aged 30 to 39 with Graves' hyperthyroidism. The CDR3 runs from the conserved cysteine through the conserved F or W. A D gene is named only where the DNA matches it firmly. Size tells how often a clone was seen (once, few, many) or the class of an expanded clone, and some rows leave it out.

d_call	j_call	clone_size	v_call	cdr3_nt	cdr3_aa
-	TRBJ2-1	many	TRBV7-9	TGTGCCAGCAGCTTAACGCAGTCCTACAATGAGCAGTTCTTC	CASSLTQSYNEQFF
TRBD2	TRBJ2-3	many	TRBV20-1	TGCAGTGCTAGAGTCCTATTATCGGTCTCAGATCCAGGACTAGCGGGAGGCAGCACAGATACGCAGTATTTT	CSARVLLSVSDPGLAGGSTDTQYF
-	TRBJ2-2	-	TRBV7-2	TGTGCCAGCATCACGGGGGAAAACACCGGGGAGCTGTTTTTT	CASITGENTGELFF
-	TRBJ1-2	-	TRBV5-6	TGTGCCAGCAGCTTCTTCGGGTCCAACTATGGCTACACCTTC	CASSFFGSNYGYTF
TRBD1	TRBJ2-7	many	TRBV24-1	TGTGCCACCAGTGATGGGGACAGGGGGCCAGGCGAGCAGTACTTC	CATSDGDRGPGEQYF
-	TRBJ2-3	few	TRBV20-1	TGCAGTGCTAGAGATCTGGGGGGCCGCACAGATACGCAGTATTTT	CSARDLGGRTDTQYF
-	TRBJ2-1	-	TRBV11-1	TGTGCCAGCAGTCCGGCACTAGTAGCGCCCGAGCAGTTCTTC	CASSPALVAPEQFF
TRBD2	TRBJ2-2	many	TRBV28	TGTGCCAGCATCCCGGGACTAGCGGGAGTTGCCACCGGGGAGCTGTTTTTT	CASIPGLAGVATGELFF
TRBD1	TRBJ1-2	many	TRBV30	TGTGTCTTGCACCCGGGACAGGACTATGGCTACACCTTC	CVLHPGQDYGYTF
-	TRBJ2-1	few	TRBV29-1	TGCAGCGTAGAGACACCTCGGGGGCACAATGAGCAGTTCTTC	CSVETPRGHNEQFF
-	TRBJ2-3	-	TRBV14	TGTGCCAGCAGCCAAGAAAGAAGTTCCTTAGCCGGCGCAGATACGCAGTATTTT	CASSQERSSLAGADTQYF
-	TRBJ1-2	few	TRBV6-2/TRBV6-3	TGTGCCAGCAGTTATGGACACAGTAACTATGGCTACACCTTC	CASSYGHSNYGYTF
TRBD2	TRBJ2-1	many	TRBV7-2	TGTGCCAGCAGCTGGGCTAGCGGAAGCTCCTACAATGAGCAGTTCTTC	CASSWASGSSYNEQFF
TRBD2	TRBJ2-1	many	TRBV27	TGTGCCAGCAGTTTATTCCTTAGCGGGAGGGCCCGACAGTTCTTC	CASSLFLSGRARQFF
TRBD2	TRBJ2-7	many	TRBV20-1	TGCAGTGCTATAGTAACTAGCGGGATCTCGGGAGAGCAGTACTTC	CSAIVTSGISGEQYF
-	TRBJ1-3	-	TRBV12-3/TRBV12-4	TGTGCCAGCAGGTACAGGGCTGGAAACACCATATATTTT	CASRYRAGNTIYF
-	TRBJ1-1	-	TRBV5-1	TGCGCCAGCAGCTTGATACCTCCGGGACGGAAGAACACTGAAGCTTTCTTT	CASSLIPPGRKNTEAFF
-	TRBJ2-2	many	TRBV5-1	TGCGCCAGCAGTTACAGGTTCGGGGAGCTGTTTTTT	CASSYRFGELFF
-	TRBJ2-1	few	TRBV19	TGTGCCAGTAGTTTACGGGGGGCCTCCTACAATGAGCAGTTCTTC	CASSLRGASYNEQFF
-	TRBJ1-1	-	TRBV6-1	TGTGCCAGCACCCTGGGGTTACGCACTGAAGCTTTCTTT	CASTLGLRTEAFF
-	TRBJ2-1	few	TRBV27	TGTGCCAGCACCTACTACAATGAGCAGTTCTTC	CASTYYNEQFF
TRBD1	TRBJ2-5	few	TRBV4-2	TGTGCCAGCAGCCAGGACAGGGGGCGCATGGAGACCCAGTACTTC	CASSQDRGRMETQYF
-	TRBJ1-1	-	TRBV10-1	TGCGCCAGCAGTGAGTTGAGACACCTGAACACTGAAGCTTTCTTT	CASSELRHLNTEAFF
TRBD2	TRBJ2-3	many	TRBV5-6	TGTGCCAGCAGCTTTTTTGCTAGCGGGAGTACGACAGATACGCAGTATTTT	CASSFFASGSTTDTQYF
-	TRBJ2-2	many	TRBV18	TGTGCCAGCTCACCAATGGACACCGGGGAGCTGTTTTTT	CASSPMDTGELFF
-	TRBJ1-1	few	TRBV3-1	TGTGCCAGCAGCCAAGCTGTTGGGAAAGGGGACACTGAAGCTTTCTTT	CASSQAVGKGDTEAFF
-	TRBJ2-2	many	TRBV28	TGTGCCAGCTGGCCGACAGCGAACACCGGGGAGCTGTTTTTT	CASWPTANTGELFF
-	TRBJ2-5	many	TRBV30	TGTGCCTGGAATCGGGACTCGGGACAAGAGACCCAGTACTTC	CAWNRDSGQETQYF
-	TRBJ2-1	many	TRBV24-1	TGTGCCACCAGTGTTAATCGGGCAGGGATCGACAATGAGCAGTTCTTC	CATSVNRAGIDNEQFF
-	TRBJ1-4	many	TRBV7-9	TGTGCCAGCAGCTTAGTTGTACAACTGACTAATGAAAAACTGTTTTTT	CASSLVVQLTNEKLFF
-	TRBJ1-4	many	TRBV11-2	TGTGCCACCCACTCTCTGCGGGGTGATGAAAAACTGTTTTTT	CATHSLRGDEKLFF